This T cell receptor (beta chain) was documented in a study of T cell changes during pregnancy in multiple sclerosis. Method: immunoSEQ multiplex PCR; TCRdb's copy keeps in-frame clones and lacks some. The data hold about 59,000 clones, with 90% observed a single time. In germline, CDR1 is SQVTM, CDR2 ANQGSEA. V lost 4 bases and J lost 6; bases outside the gene matches: 4. The CDR3 loop spans 13 amino acids. The starting material was peripheral blood, obtained in the first trimester of pregnancy. The receptor comes from a female donor in good health, enrolled as a control in a pregnancy study. The chain has TRBV29-1 and TRBJ2-1; 9 bases fit TRBD1. This chain's CDR3 is CSVATDRGNEQFF. For the CDR3, the DNA is TGCAGCGTTGCCACGGACAGGGGCAATGAGCAGTTCTTC.